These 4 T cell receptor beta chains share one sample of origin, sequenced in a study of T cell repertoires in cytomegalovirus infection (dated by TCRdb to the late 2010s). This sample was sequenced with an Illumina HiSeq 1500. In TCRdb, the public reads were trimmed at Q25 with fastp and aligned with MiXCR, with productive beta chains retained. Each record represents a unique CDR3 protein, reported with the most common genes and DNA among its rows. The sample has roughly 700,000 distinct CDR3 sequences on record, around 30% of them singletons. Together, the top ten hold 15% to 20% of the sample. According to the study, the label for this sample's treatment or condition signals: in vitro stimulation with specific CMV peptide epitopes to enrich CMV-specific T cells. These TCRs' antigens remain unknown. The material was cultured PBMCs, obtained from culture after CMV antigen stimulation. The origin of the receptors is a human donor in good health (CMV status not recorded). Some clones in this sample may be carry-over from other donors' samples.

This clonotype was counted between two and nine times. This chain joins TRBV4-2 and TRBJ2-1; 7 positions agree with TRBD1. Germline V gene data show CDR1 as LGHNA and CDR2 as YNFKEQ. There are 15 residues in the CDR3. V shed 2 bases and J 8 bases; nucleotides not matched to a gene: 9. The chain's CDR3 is CASSQFRQGSDEQFF. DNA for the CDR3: TGTGCCAGCAGCCAATTCCGACAGGGCTCCGATGAGCAGTTCTTC.

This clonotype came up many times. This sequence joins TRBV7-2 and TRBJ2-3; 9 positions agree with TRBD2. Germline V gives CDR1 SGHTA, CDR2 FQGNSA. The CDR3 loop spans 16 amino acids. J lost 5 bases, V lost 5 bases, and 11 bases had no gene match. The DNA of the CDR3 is TGTGCCAGCAGCAACATAGCGGGGGCCGAAGGAGATACGCAGTATTTT. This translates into CASSNIAGAEGDTQYF.

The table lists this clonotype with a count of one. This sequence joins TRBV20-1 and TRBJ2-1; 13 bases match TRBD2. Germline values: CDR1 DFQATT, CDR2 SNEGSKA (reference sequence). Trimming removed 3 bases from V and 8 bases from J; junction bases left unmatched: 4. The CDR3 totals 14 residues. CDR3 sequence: CSASTSGGGDEQFF. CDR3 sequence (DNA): TGCAGTGCTAGTACTAGCGGGGGGGGGGATGAGCAGTTCTTC.

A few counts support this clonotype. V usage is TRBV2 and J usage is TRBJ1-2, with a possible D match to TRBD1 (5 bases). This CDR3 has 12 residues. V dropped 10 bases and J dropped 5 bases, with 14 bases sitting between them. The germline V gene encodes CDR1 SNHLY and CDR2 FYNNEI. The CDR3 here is CANSGLSYGYTF. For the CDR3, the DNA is TGTGCCAACTCGGGACTCTCGTATGGCTACACCTTC.